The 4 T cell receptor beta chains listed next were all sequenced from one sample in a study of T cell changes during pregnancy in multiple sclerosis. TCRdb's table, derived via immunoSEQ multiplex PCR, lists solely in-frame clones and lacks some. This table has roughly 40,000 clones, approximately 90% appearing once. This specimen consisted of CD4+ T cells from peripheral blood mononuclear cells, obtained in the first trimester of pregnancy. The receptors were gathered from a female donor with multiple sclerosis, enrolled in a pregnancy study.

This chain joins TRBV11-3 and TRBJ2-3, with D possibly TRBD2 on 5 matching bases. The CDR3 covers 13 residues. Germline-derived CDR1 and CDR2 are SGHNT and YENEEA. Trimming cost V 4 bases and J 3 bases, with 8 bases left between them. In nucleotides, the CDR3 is TGTGCCAGCAGCTCCACTAGGACAGATACGCAGTATTTT. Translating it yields CASSSTRTDTQYF.

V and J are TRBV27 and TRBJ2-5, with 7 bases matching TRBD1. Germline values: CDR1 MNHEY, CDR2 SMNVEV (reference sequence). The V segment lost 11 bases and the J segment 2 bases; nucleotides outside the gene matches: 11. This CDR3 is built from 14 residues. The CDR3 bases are TGTGCCCCTTTCCCCAAGGGACAGCAAGAGACCCAGTACTTC. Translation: CAPFPKGQQETQYF.

CDR3 nucleotide sequence: TGTGCCAGCAGCTTAAATTTTCCCACGACAGGGGCAGGGAATGAGCAGTTCTTC. Its translation is CASSLNFPTTGAGNEQFF. The rearrangement uses TRBV7-7 and TRBJ2-1, with 8 bases identical to TRBD1. The CDR3 spans 18 residues. Germline-derived CDR1 and CDR2 are SSHAT and FNYEAQ (reference sequence). After removal of 2 bases from V and 7 bases from J, the junction contained 16 bases not matched to a gene. The full variable domain, with the rest looked up from reference TRBV7-7 and TRBJ2-1, is GAGVSQSPRYKVTKRGQDVTLRCDPISSHATLYWYQQALGQGPEFLTYFNYEAQPDKSGLPSDRFSAERPEGSISTLTIQRTEQRDSAMYRCASSLNFPTTGAGNEQFFGPGTRLTVL.

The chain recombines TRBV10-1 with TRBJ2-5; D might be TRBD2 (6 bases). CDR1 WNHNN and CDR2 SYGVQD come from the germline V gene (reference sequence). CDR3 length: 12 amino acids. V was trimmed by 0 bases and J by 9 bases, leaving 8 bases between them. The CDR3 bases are TGCGCCAGCAGTGAGTCCGGGGGTCCCCAGTACTTC. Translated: CASSESGGPQYF.